In its sample, the clone carrying this T cell receptor beta chain was seen once. The data derive from a study of T cell responses to AZD1222 COVID-19 vaccine. The CDR3 runs 18 residues. V lost 0 bases and J lost 4, with 18 bases in between. Germline values: CDR1 SGHAT, CDR2 FQNNGV. Libraries were prepared by immunoSEQ multiplex PCR; TCRdb keeps only in-frame clonotypes and omits some of them. In the table there are about 150,000 clones, approximately 90% of which are singletons. This material consisted of peripheral blood, taken 28 days after the second AZD1222 dose. This sequence was found in an adult who received the AZD1222 COVID-19 vaccine. This sequence joins TRBV11-2 and TRBJ2-2, with D perhaps being TRBD1 or TRBD2 (7 bases each). DNA of the CDR3: TGTGCCAGCAGCTTAGATCCTTGGGAGGGGGCGAGCACCGGGGAGCTGTTTTTT. Residues: CASSLDPWEGASTGELFF.